Below are 18 T cell receptor beta chains sequenced from a single sample in a study of T cell clones after liver transplantation. Assay used: immunoSEQ multiplex PCR; TCRdb lists only in-frame clones, some missing. The table includes 53,000 or so clones, around 84% detected once. Sequenced here: CD4+ T cells from blood, sampled before liver transplant. Receptor source: a human donor who received a liver transplant.

The genes are TRBV11-2 and TRBJ1-1, with unresolved D. The CDR3 extends over 12 amino acids. The germline gives CDR1 SGHAT, CDR2 FQNNGV. V shed 5 bases and J shed 10 bases, with 14 bases lying between them. CDR3 sequence reads: CASSALADTAFF. The CDR3 DNA follows: TGTGCCAGCAGCGCACTCGCCGATACAGCTTTCTTT.

This clone was seen a handful of times. This chain connects TRBV10-1 to TRBJ1-5; maybe TRBD1 (5 bases). V was trimmed by 4 bases and J by 9 bases, leaving 10 bases between them. The CDR3 covers 12 residues. CDR1 and CDR2 from the germline V gene are WNHNN and SYGVQD (reference sequence). DNA of the CDR3: TGCGCCAGCAGTGCCTCAGGGTTGCCCCAGCATTTT. Its translation: CASSASGLPQHF.

This chain links TRBV4-1 with TRBJ2-7; the D gene is possibly TRBD1 (6 bases). The V end was cut by 0 bases, the J end by 5 bases, with 17 bases between. Germline loops: CDR1 MGHRA, CDR2 YSYEKL. This CDR3 region has 16 residues. The CDR3 region has the DNA TGCGCCAGCAGCCAAGAGTCGTTAAACAGGGCTAACGAGCAGTACTTC. This sequence encodes CASSQESLNRANEQYF.

This clone was counted between two and nine times. This chain links TRBV5-5 with TRBJ1-4, with 9 nucleotides matching TRBD1. The ends lost 1 base at V and 7 bases at J; junction bases unmatched: 5. The CDR3 length is 15 residues. Germline assignment: CDR1 SGHKS and CDR2 YYEKEE (reference sequence). The CDR3 region is CASSLYTGGGEKLFF. The CDR3 nucleotides read TGTGCCAGCAGCTTGTATACAGGGGGCGGTGAAAAACTGTTTTTT.

This chain joins TRBV4-1 and TRBJ2-5, with 10 bases lining up with TRBD2. V lost 0 bases, J lost 6 bases, and 7 bases stayed unmatched. Germline V gene data show CDR1 as MGHRA and CDR2 as YSYEKL. The CDR3 extends over 16 amino acids. CDR3: CASSQEQLAGEKTQYF. DNA of the CDR3: TGCGCCAGCAGCCAAGAACAGCTAGCGGGAGAGAAGACCCAGTACTTC.

This clone was counted once. The rearrangement joins TRBV7-3 to TRBJ2-3; TRBD2 agrees at 13 bases. Germline loops: CDR1 SGHTA, CDR2 FQGTGA. V shed 5 bases and J 6 bases; nucleotides not matched to a gene: 8. The CDR3 covers 16 residues. The CDR3, as DNA: TGTGCCAGCAGCCTCACTAGCGGGGGGGCTTTGGATACGCAGTATTTT. As protein: CASSLTSGGALDTQYF.

Only one count was recorded for this clone. V and J are TRBV28 and TRBJ2-4, with 8 nucleotides matching TRBD1. CDR1 is MDHEN, CDR2 SYDVKM, per germline. V gave up 5 bases and J gave up 8 bases; unmatched junction bases: 8. The CDR3 spans 14 residues. The CDR3 region has the DNA TGTGCCAGCAGTCGACCGGACAGGGACCACATTCAGTACTTC. Translation: CASSRPDRDHIQYF. Supplemented by reference TRBV28 and TRBJ2-4, the full variable domain reads DVKVTQSSRYLVKRTGEKVFLECVQDMDHENMFWYRQDPGLGLRLIYFSYDVKMKEKGDIPEGYSVSREKKERFSLILESASTNQTSMYLCASSRPDRDHIQYFGAGTRLSVL.

V usage is TRBV6-5 and J usage is TRBJ2-7; possibly TRBD1 or TRBD2 for D (5 bases each). CDR3 length: 15 residues. Germline CDR1 is MNHEY and CDR2 is SVGAGI. V gave up 0 bases and J gave up 2 bases, with 11 bases separating them. The CDR3, as DNA: TGTGCCAGCAGTTACTCGAATTGGGGGACCTACGAGCAGTACTTC. This encodes CASSYSNWGTYEQYF.

The gene calls are TRBV19 and TRBJ1-1; D is uncertain. There are 14 residues in the CDR3. Germline V gene sequence: CDR1 LNHDA, CDR2 SQIVND (reference sequence). V was trimmed by 3 bases and J by 0 bases, leaving 8 bases between them. This CDR3 is CASSIRGMNTEAFF. The CDR3 bases are TGTGCCAGTAGTATCCGGGGAATGAACACTGAAGCTTTCTTT.

The V gene is TRBV29-1, the J gene TRBJ1-1; TRBD1 might be the D (5 bases). Germline lookup yields CDR1 SQVTM and CDR2 ANQGSEA. This CDR3 is built from 13 residues. Trimming took off 3 bases at V and 7 bases at J, with 15 bases between the two ends. CDR3 sequence reads: CSVDGGALFEAFF. The CDR3 DNA is TGCAGCGTTGACGGTGGGGCATTATTTGAAGCTTTCTTT.

This clone was recorded a few times. The chain has TRBV7-3 and TRBJ1-1; 10 bases line up with TRBD1. This CDR3 comprises 14 residues. Germline V CDR1 and CDR2: SGHTA, FQGTGA. Unmatched junction bases numbered 12, after V lost 10 bases and J lost 7 bases. The CDR3: CATVPGQGRGEAFF. The CDR3 nucleotides are TGTGCCACCGTACCGGGACAGGGGAGAGGTGAAGCTTTCTTT.

J is TRBJ1-1 and V is TRBV5-1; 7 bases line up with TRBD1. V lost 4 bases to trimming and J lost 1 base; unmatched junction nucleotides: 4. This CDR3 is 14 amino acids long. Germline V gives CDR1 SGHRS, CDR2 YFSETQ. CDR3: CASSTGTENTEAFF. CDR3 DNA sequence: TGCGCCAGCAGCACCGGGACAGAGAACACTGAAGCTTTCTTT. Full variable domain (rest looked up from reference TRBV5-1 and TRBJ1-1): KAGVTQTPRYLIKTRGQQVTLSCSPISGHRSVSWYQQTPGQGLQFLFEYFSETQRNKGNFPGRFSGRQFSNSRSEMNVSTLELGDSALYLCASSTGTENTEAFFGQGTRLTVV.

J is TRBJ1-4 and V is TRBV7-9, with D unresolved. CDR1 is SEHNR and CDR2 is FQNEAQ in the germline V gene (reference sequence). The CDR3 length is 14 residues. V lost 7 bases, J lost 5 bases, and 14 bases lay in between. As DNA, the CDR3 is TGTGCCAGCACCCCGGGAACAAGAAATGAAAAACTGTTTTTT. It encodes CASTPGTRNEKLFF. The full variable domain, rest sourced from reference TRBV7-9 and TRBJ1-4, is DTGVSQNPRHKITKRGQNVTFRCDPISEHNRLYWYRQTLGQGPEFLTYFQNEAQLEKSRLLSDRFSAERPKGSFSTLEIQRTEQGDSAMYLCASTPGTRNEKLFFGSGTQLSVL.

The J gene is TRBJ2-7, the V gene TRBV11-2; D is ambiguous. The V gene's germline CDR1 is SGHAT and CDR2 FQNNGV. Trimming shortened V by 1 base and J by 3 bases, and 13 bases separated the two germline ends. The CDR3 has 15 residues. CDR3 sequence (DNA): TGTGCCAGCAGCTTAGTTTACGGGCTAGGCTACGAGCAGTACTTC. It specifies CASSLVYGLGYEQYF.

CDR3 loop: CASSQDVLLNNEQFF. Written as DNA, the CDR3 is TGCGCCAGCAGCCAAGACGTCTTACTCAACAATGAGCAGTTCTTC. V gene TRBV4-1 combines with J gene TRBJ2-1; D call uncertain. Germline CDR1 MGHRA, CDR2 YSYEKL. Trimming shortened V by 0 bases and J by 5 bases, and 11 bases separated the two germline ends. The CDR3 contains 15 residues.

The chain employs TRBV30 and TRBJ2-1; TRBD2 matches at 11 bases. V shed 4 bases and J 4 bases; nucleotides not matched to a gene: 3. Germline V gene data show CDR1 as GTSNPN and CDR2 as SVGIG (reference sequence). The CDR3 contains 14 residues. The CDR3 DNA reads as TGTGCCTGGATAAGACTAGCGGGGTACAATGAGCAGTTCTTC. Amino acids: CAWIRLAGYNEQFF.

V usage is TRBV5-1 and J usage is TRBJ2-7; 8 bases agree with TRBD1. The germline V gene has CDR1 SGHRS and CDR2 YFSETQ. The CDR3 covers 14 residues. Trimming took 3 bases from V and 3 from J; bases not matched to a gene: 5. CDR3 sequence: CASSSGDRSYEQYF. CDR3 coding DNA: TGCGCCAGCAGCTCGGGGGACAGGAGCTACGAGCAGTACTTC.

The CDR3 sequence is CASSLRQGSGNTIYF. The CDR3 DNA follows: TGTGCCAGCAGTTTACGACAGGGGTCCGGAAACACCATATATTTT. V and J are TRBV28 and TRBJ1-3, with 8 bases lining up with TRBD1. With V trimmed by 2 bases and J by 4 bases, 4 bases remained unmatched. CDR3 length: 15 residues. The germline CDR1 and CDR2 sequences are MDHEN and SYDVKM.